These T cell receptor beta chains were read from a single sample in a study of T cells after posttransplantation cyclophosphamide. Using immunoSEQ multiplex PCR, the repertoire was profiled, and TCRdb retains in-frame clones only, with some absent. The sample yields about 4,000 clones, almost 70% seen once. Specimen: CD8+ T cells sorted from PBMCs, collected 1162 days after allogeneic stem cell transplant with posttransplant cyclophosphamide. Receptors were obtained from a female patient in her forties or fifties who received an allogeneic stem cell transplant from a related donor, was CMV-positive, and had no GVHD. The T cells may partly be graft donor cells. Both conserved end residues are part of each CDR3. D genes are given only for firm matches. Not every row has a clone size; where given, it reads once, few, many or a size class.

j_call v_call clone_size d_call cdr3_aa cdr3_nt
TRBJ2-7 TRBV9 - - CASSFRQRTAYEQYF TGTGCCAGCAGCTTCAGACAGAGGACGGCATACGAGCAGTACTTC
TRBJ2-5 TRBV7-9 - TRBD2 CASSLGEGLEYQETQYF TGTGCCAGCAGCTTAGGGGAGGGACTAGAGTACCAAGAGACCCAGTACTTC
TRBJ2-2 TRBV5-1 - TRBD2 CASSGTSGANTGELFF TGCGCCAGCAGCGGAACTAGCGGGGCGAACACCGGGGAGCTGTTTTTT
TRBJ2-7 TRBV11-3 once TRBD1 CASSQGTGVDDEQYF TGTGCCAGCAGCCAAGGGACAGGGGTCGACGACGAGCAGTACTTC
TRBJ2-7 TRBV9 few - CACFFRQGTAYEQYF TGTGCCTGTTTTTTCAGGCAGGGGACGGCATACGAGCAGTACTTC
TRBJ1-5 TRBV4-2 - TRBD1 CASSQDETGASNQPQHF TGTGCCAGCAGCCAAGATGAGACAGGGGCTAGCAATCAGCCCCAGCATTTT
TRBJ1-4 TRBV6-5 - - CASSYTGINEKLFF TGTGCCAGCAGTTATACAGGAATTAATGAAAAACTGTTTTTT
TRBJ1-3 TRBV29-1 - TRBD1 CSVWTGGGNTIYF TGCAGCGTTTGGACAGGGGGAGGAAACACCATATATTTT
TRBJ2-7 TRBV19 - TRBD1 CASSIDGRTGPSYEQYF TGTGCCAGTAGTATAGATGGAAGGACAGGACCCTCCTACGAGCAGTACTTC
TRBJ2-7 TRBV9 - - CAFIIEQGTAYEQYF TGTGCCTTTATTATCGAGCAGGGGACGGCATACGAGCAGTACTTC
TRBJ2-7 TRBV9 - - CASIFKQETAYEQYF TGTGCCAGCATTTTCAAACAGGAGACGGCATACGAGCAGTACTTC
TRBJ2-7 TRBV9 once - CASFIKQGTAYEQYF TGTGCCAGTTTCATCAAGCAGGGGACGGCCTACGAGCAGTACTTC
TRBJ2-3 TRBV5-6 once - CASSSGEDTQYF TGTGCCAGCAGCTCAGGGGAAGATACGCAGTATTTT
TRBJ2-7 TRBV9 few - CASIFRQETAYEQYF TGTGCCAGTATTTTCAGACAGGAGACGGCATACGAGCAGTACTTC
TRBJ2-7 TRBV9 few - CASSFRQGTAYEQYF TGTGCCAGCAGCTTCAGGCAGGGGACGGCCTACGAGCAGTACTTC
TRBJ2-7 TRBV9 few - CASIFKQKTAYEQYF TGTGCCAGTATTTTCAAACAGAAGACGGCATACGAGCAGTACTTC
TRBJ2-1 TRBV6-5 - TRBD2 CASSERGGYNEQFF TGTGCCAGCAGTGAGCGGGGGGGCTACAATGAGCAGTTCTTC
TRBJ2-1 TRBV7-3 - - CASSPWVAGYNEQFF TGTGCCAGCAGCCCCTGGGTGGCGGGTTACAATGAGCAGTTCTTC
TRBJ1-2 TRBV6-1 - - CASSQTKDPGNGYTF TGTGCCAGCAGCCAAACCAAGGACCCAGGGAATGGCTACACCTTC
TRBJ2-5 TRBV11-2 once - CASSPYHSGEETQYF TGTGCCAGCAGCCCATACCACTCAGGGGAGGAGACCCAGTACTTC
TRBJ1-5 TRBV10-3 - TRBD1 CAISESDLTGGNQPQHF TGTGCCATCAGTGAGTCTGACCTTACAGGGGGCAATCAGCCCCAGCATTTT
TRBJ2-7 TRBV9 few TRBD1 CAFCFRQGTAYEQYF TGTGCCTTCTGTTTCAGACAGGGGACGGCCTACGAGCAGTACTTC
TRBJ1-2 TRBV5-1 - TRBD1 CASSWWDRGQIYGYTF TGCGCCAGCAGCTGGTGGGACAGGGGGCAGATCTATGGCTACACCTTC
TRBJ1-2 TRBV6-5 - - CASKLAVAGANGYTF TGTGCCAGCAAATTGGCTGTGGCGGGGGCTAACGGCTACACCTTC
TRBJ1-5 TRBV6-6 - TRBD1 CASRKTGRNQPQHF TGTGCCAGCAGAAAGACAGGGCGCAATCAGCCCCAGCATTTT
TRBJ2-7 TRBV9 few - CAIFFRQGTAYEQYF TGTGCCATCTTTTTCAGGCAGGGGACGGCATACGAGCAGTACTTC
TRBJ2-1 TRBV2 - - CASSGAPSLDEQFF TGTGCCAGCAGTGGGGCCCCTAGCTTAGATGAGCAGTTCTTC
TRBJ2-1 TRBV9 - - CASSAPTSFGEQFF TGTGCCAGCAGCGCCCCAACTAGCTTTGGTGAGCAGTTCTTC
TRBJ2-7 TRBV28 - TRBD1 CASSLRGQARYEQYF TGTGCCAGCAGTTTACGGGGACAGGCGCGCTACGAGCAGTACTTC
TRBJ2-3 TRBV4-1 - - CATRGGNTDTQYF TGCGCCACCAGGGGGGGGAACACAGATACGCAGTATTTT
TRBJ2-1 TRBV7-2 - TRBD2 CASSPLGTSLSSYNEQFF TGTGCCAGCAGCCCCCTCGGGACTAGCCTCAGCTCCTACAATGAGCAGTTCTTC
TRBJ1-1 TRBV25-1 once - CASSDLGTEAFF TGTGCCAGCAGTGACCTCGGCACTGAAGCTTTCTTT
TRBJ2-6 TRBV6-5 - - CATRQDSSGANVLTF TGTGCCACCCGACAGGATAGCTCTGGGGCCAACGTCCTGACTTTC
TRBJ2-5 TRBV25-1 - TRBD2 CASSSSGGETQYF TGTGCCAGCAGTAGTAGCGGGGGAGAGACCCAGTACTTC
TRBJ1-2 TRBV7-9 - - CASSLPLPVYGYTF TGTGCCAGCAGCTTACCTCTCCCGGTCTATGGCTACACCTTC
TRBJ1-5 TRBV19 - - CASSIREISNQPQHF TGTGCCAGTAGTATCCGGGAGATTAGCAATCAGCCCCAGCATTTT
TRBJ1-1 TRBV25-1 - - CASSEQGNTEAFF TGTGCCAGCAGTGAACAGGGGAACACTGAAGCTTTCTTT
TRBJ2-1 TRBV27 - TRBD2 CASSYRLAGGPNEQFF TGTGCCAGCAGTTATAGGCTAGCGGGGGGGCCCAATGAGCAGTTCTTC
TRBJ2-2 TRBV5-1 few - CASSQPGGQSPANRELFF TGCGCCAGCAGCCAACCCGGAGGACAGTCACCCGCCAACCGGGAGCTGTTTTTT